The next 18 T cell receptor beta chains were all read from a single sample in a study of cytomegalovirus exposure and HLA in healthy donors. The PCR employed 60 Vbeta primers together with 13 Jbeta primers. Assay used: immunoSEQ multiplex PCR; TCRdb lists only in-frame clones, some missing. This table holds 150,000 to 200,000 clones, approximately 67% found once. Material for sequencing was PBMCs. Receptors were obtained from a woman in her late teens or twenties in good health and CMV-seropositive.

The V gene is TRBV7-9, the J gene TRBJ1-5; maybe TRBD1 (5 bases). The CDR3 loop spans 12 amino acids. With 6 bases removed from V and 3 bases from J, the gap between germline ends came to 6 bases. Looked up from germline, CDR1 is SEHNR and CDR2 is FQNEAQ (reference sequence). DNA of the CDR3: TGTGCCAGCAGACAGGACAATCAGCCCCAGCATTTT. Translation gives CASRQDNQPQHF.

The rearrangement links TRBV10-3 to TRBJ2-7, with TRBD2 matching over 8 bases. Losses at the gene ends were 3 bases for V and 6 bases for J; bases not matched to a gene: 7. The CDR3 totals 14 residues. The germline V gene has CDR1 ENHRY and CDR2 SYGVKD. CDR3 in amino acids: CAISDGGGPVEQYF. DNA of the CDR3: TGTGCCATCAGTGACGGCGGGGGGCCGGTCGAGCAGTACTTC.

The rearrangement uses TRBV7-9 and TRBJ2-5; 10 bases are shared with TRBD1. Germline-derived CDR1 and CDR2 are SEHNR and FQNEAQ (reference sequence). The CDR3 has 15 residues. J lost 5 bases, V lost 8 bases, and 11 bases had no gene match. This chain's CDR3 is CASEYADRGIETQYF. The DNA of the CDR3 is TGTGCCAGCGAGTACGCGGACAGGGGGATTGAGACCCAGTACTTC. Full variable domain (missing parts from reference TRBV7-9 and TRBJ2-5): DTGVSQNPRHKITKRGQNVTFRCDPISEHNRLYWYRQTLGQGPEFLTYFQNEAQLEKSRLLSDRFSAERPKGSFSTLEIQRTEQGDSAMYLCASEYADRGIETQYFGPGTRLLVL.

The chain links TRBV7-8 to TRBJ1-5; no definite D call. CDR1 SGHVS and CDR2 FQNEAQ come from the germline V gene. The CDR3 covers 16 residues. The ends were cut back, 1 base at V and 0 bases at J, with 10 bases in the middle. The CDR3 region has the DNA TGTGCCAGCAGCTTAGGGGCAGTTAATAGCAATCAGCCCCAGCATTTT. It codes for CASSLGAVNSNQPQHF.

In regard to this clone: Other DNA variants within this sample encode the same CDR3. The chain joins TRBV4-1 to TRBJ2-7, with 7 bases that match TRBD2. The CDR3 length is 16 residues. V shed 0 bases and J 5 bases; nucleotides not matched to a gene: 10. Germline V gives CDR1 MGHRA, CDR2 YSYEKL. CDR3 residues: CASSQDLSTSSNEQYF. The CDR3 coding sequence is TGCGCCAGCAGCCAAGATCTATCGACTAGCAGCAACGAGCAGTACTTC.

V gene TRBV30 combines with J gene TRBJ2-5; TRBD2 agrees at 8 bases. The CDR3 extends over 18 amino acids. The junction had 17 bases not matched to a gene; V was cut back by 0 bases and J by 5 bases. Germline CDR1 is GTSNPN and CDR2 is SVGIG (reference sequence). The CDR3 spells CAWSVPRGGVVRWETQYF. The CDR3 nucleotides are TGTGCCTGGAGTGTACCACGGGGGGGCGTCGTCCGTTGGGAGACCCAGTACTTC.

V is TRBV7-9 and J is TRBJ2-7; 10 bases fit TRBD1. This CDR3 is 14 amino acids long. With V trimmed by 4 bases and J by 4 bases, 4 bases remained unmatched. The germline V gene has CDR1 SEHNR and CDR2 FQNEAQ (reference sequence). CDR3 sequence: CASSSQGQGYEQYF. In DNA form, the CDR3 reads TGTGCCAGCAGCTCCCAGGGACAGGGGTACGAGCAGTACTTC.

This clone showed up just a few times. The CDR3 DNA follows: TGTGCCAGCAGCCCAGGACACTCCTACGAGCAGTACTTC. Translated: CASSPGHSYEQYF. The chain employs TRBV7-3 and TRBJ2-7; possibly TRBD1 for D (5 bases). The CDR3 runs 13 residues. The V and J ends lost 5 bases and 0 bases respectively, with 8 bases between them. Germline V gives CDR1 SGHTA, CDR2 FQGTGA.

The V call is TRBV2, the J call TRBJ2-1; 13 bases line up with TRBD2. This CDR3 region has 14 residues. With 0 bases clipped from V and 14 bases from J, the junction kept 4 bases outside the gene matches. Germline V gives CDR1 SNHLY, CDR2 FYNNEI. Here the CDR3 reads CASSEAGLAGIEFF. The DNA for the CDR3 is TGTGCCAGCAGTGAAGCGGGACTAGCGGGAATCGAGTTCTTC. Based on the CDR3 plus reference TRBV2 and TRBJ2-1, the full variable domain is EPEVTQTPSHQVTQMGQEVILRCVPISNHLYFYWYRQILGQKVEFLVSFYNNEISEKSEIFDDQFSVERPDGSNFTLKIRSTKLEDSAMYFCASSEAGLAGIEFFGPGTRLTVL.

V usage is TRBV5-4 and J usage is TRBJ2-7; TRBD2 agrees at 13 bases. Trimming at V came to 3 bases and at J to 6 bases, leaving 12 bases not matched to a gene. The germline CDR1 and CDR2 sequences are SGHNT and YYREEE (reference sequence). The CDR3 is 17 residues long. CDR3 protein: CASSSAILGLAGAEQYF. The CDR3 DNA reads TGTGCCAGCAGCTCCGCAATCCTCGGACTAGCGGGGGCCGAGCAGTACTTC.

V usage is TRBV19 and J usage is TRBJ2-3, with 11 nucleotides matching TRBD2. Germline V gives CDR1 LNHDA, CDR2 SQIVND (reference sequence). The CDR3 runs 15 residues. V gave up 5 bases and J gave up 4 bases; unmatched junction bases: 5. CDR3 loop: CASSAQTSGADTQYF. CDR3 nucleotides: TGTGCCAGTAGTGCTCAGACTAGCGGGGCAGATACGCAGTATTTT.

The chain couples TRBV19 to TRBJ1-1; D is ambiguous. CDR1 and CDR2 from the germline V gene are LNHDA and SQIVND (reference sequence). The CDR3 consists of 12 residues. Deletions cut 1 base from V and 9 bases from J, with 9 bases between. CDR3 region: CASSIGGGKAFF. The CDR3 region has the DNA TGTGCCAGTAGTATAGGTGGAGGCAAAGCTTTCTTT.

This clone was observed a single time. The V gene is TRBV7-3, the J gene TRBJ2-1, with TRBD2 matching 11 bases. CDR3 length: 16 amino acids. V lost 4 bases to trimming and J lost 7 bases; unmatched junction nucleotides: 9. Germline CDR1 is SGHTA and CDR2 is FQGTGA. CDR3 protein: CASSYLAGGRGNEQFF. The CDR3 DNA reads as TGTGCCAGCAGCTATCTAGCGGGAGGCCGGGGAAATGAGCAGTTCTTC.

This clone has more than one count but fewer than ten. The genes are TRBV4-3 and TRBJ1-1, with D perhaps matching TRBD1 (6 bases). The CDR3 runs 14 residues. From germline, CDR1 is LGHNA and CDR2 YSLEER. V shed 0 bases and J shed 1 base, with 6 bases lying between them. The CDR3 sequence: CASSQDRGNTEAFF. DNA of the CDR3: TGCGCCAGCAGCCAAGACAGGGGGAACACTGAAGCTTTCTTT.

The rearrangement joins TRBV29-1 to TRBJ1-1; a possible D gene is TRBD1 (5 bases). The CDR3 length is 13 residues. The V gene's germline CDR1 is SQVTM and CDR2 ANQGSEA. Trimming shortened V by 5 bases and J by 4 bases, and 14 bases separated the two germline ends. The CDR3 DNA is TGCAGCGTTCAGGGTGTTCCGAGCACTGAAGCTTTCTTT. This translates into CSVQGVPSTEAFF.

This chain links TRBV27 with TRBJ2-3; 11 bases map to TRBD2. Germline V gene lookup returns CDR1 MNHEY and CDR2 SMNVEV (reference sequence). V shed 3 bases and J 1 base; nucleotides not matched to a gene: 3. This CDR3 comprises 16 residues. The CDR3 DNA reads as TGTGCCAGCAGTTTGGCTAGCGGGAGGCGCACAGATACGCAGTATTTT. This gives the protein CASSLASGRRTDTQYF.

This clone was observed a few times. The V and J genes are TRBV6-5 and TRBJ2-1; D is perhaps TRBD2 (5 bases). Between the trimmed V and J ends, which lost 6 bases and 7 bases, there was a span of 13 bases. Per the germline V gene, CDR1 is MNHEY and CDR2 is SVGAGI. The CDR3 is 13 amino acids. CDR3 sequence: CASSADPGNEQFF. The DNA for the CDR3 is TGTGCCAGCAGCGCGGACCCGGGGAATGAGCAGTTCTTC.

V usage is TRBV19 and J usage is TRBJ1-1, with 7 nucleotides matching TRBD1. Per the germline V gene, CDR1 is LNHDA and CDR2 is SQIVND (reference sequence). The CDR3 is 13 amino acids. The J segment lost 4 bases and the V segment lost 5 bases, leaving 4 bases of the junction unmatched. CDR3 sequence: CASSAQGGTEAFF. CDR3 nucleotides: TGTGCCAGTAGTGCTCAGGGGGGCACTGAAGCTTTCTTT.